This T cell receptor (beta chain) was documented in a study of tissue T cells after allogeneic stem cell transplantation. Assay used: immunoSEQ multiplex PCR; TCRdb lists only in-frame clones, some missing. In the table there are 5,500 to 7,000 clones, approximately 59% of which are singletons. As to this clone: The target antigen is unknown.

Trimming took 1 base from V and 0 from J, leaving 6 bases between them. This CDR3 contains 14 residues. Germline values: CDR1 KGHSH, CDR2 LQKENI. Findings and caveats of the study: Shared clones across patients were few; motif clustering revealed tissue-specific shared signatures.

This rearrangement joins TRBV18 to TRBJ1-1, with D possibly matching TRBD1 (5 bases). This TCR was sampled from a male donor aged 60 or over with lung cancer. The input for sequencing was tissue from the jejunum, taken at autopsy. CDR3 bases: TGTGCCAGCTCACCACTCAGGGTGAACACTGAAGCTTTCTTT. As protein: CASSPLRVNTEAFF.